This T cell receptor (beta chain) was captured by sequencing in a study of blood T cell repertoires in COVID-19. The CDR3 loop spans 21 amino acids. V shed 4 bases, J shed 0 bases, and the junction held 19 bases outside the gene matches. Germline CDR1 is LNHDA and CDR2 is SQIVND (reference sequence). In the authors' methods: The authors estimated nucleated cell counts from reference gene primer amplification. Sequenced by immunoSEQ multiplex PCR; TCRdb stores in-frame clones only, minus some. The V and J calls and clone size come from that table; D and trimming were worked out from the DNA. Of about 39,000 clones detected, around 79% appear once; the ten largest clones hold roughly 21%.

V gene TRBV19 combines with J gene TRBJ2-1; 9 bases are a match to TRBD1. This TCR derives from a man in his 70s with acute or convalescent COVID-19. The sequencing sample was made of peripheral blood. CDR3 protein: CASSRGPGQGGTYGSYNEQFF. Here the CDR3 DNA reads TGTGCCAGTAGTAGAGGACCGGGACAGGGAGGGACATACGGCTCCTACAATGAGCAGTTCTTC.